This TCR beta chain comes out of a study of T-cell reconstitution after alpha-beta-depleted transplantation in children. V lost 1 base, J lost 9 bases, and 19 bases lay in between. The length of the CDR3 is 16 residues. For TCRbeta, the library was prepared with unique molecular identifiers. From the PCR reads, TCRdb called clonotypes with MiXCR, one entry per CDR3 protein. The data contain about 500,000 distinct CDR3 sequences, around a third of them singletons. The specimen was PBMCs from the stem cell graft donor, collected from the stem cell graft. This TCR was recovered from a human donor who donated a stem cell graft to a child with aplastic anemia. V usage is TRBV12-3 or TRBV12-4 and J usage is TRBJ2-1, with a weak D call TRBD2 (5 bases). The CDR3: CASSLVLTKEEGEQFF. Written as DNA, the CDR3 is TGTGCCAGCAGTTTAGTTCTCACAAAGGAAGAGGGTGAGCAGTTCTTC.